This T cell receptor beta chain stems from a study of beta chain features in type 1 diabetes. About the research overall: Cell yields, gender and age were similar in healthy donors and patients. Across all samples, fewer than 140 million sorted cells were examined. Notes on the study in general: All four CD4+ subsets of Type 1 diabetes patients contained TCRB CDR3s that were moderately but significantly shorter. Insertions were fewer and deletions more numerous at VDJ junctions in type 1 diabetes patients.

The study reverse transcribed the entire isolated RNA, so it sequenced expressed TCRB transcripts. Samples of naive, central memory and regulatory T cells yielded a mean of about 3.8 million reads. Measured with immunoSEQ multiplex PCR; TCRdb has only the in-frame clones, and not every one. This sample carries 140,000 or so clones, about 13% of them seen once, and the ten largest clones take about 1.3%. V lost 6 bases and J lost 2; bases outside the gene matches: 8. Germline CDR1 and CDR2: MDHEN and SYDVKM. The CDR3 loop spans 15 amino acids. Of note for this clone: Its antigen is undetermined.

The chain couples TRBV28 to TRBJ1-2; 8 bases fit TRBD1. The TCR was taken from a man aged 18 to 30 with type 1 diabetes. The sequenced sample consisted of central memory CD4+ T cells from blood. The CDR3: CASRLQQGENYGYTF. CDR3 nucleotides: TGTGCCAGCAGATTACAACAGGGGGAGAACTATGGCTACACCTTC.